This T cell receptor (beta chain) was sequenced for a study of control samples from healthy donors and cancer patients. The germline gives CDR1 GTSNPN, CDR2 SVGIG (reference sequence). Trimming cost V 2 bases and J 4 bases, with 10 bases left between them. The CDR3 consists of 13 residues. Data came from immunoSEQ multiplex PCR; TCRdb stores just in-frame clones and leaves some out. The sample has 90,000 to 100,000 clones, roughly four fifths seen once; the top ten hold approximately 2%. This receptor was identified in a man between 60 and 75 years old in good health. The genes are TRBV30 and TRBJ2-3; D gene ambiguous. The sample was blood. The CDR3 loop is CAWSIGVPDTQYF. CDR3 in DNA: TGTGCCTGGAGTATTGGGGTCCCAGATACGCAGTATTTT. The variable domain in full, completed from reference TRBV30 and TRBJ2-3, reads SQTIHQWPATLVQPVGSPLSLECTVEGTSNPNLYWYRQAAGRGLQLLFYSVGIGQISSEVPQNLSASRPQDRQFILSSKKLLLSDSGFYLCAWSIGVPDTQYFGPGTRLTVL.